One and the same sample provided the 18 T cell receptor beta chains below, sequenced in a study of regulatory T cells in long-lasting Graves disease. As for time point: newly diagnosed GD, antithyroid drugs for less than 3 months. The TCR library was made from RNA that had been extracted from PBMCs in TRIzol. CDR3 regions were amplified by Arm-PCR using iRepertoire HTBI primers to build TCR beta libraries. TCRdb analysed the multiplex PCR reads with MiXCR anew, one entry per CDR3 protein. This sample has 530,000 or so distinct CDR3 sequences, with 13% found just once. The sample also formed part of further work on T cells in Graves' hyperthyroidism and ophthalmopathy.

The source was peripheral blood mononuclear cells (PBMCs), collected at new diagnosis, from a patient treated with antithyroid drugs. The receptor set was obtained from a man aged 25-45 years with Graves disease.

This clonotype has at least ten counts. The CDR3 region is CSVEPNRGPPEAFF. Written as DNA, the CDR3 is TGCAGCGTTGAACCTAACAGGGGGCCCCCTGAAGCTTTCTTT. The rearrangement uses TRBV29-1 and TRBJ1-1, with TRBD1 identical over 9 bases. CDR3 size: 14 residues. Unmatched junction bases numbered 7, after V lost 2 bases and J lost 6 bases. CDR1 is SQVTM and CDR2 is ANQGSEA in the germline V gene.

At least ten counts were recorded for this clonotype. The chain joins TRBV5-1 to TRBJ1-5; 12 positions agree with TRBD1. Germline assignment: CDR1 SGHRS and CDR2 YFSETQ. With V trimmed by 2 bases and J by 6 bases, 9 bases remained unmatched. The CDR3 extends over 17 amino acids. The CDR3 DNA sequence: TGCGCCAGCAGCTTAGGACCGGGACAGGGGGCGGTTCAGCCCCAGCATTTT. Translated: CASSLGPGQGAVQPQHF.

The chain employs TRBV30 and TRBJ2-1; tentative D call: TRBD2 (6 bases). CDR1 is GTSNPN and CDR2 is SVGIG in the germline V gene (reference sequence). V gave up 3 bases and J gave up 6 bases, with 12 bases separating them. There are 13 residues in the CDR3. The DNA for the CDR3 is TGTGCCTGGAGCTTCTCGGGAGTCAATGAGCAGTTCTTC. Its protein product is CAWSFSGVNEQFF. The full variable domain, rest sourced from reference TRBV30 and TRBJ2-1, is SQTIHQWPATLVQPVGSPLSLECTVEGTSNPNLYWYRQAAGRGLQLLFYSVGIGQISSEVPQNLSASRPQDRQFILSSKKLLLSDSGFYLCAWSFSGVNEQFFGPGTRLTVL.

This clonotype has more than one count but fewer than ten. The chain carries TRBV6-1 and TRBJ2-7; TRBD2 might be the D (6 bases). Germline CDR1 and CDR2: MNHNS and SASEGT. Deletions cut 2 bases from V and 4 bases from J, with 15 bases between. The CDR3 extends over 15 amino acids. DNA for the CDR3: TGTGCCAGCAGTGAACCTCTGCCGGGGGAATACGAGCAGTACTTC. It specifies CASSEPLPGEYEQYF.

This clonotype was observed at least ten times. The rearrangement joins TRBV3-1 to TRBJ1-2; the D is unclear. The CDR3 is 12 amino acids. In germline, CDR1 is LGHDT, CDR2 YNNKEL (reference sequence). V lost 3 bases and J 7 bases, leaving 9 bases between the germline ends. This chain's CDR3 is CASSQLFVGYTF. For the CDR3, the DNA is TGTGCCAGCAGCCAGCTCTTCGTTGGCTACACCTTC.

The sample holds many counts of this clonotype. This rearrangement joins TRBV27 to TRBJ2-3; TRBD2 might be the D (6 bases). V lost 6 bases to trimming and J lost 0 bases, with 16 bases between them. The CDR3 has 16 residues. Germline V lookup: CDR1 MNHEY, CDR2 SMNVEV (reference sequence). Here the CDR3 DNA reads TGTGCCAGCAGGCCTAAACTAGCTCCTAGCACAGATACGCAGTATTTT. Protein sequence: CASRPKLAPSTDTQYF.

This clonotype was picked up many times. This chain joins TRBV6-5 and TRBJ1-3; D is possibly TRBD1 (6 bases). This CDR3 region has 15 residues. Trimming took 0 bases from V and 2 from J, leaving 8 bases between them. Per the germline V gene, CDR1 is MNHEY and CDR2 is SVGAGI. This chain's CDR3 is CASSYSGTTGNTIYF. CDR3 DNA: TGTGCCAGCAGTTACTCCGGGACAACTGGAAACACCATATATTTT.

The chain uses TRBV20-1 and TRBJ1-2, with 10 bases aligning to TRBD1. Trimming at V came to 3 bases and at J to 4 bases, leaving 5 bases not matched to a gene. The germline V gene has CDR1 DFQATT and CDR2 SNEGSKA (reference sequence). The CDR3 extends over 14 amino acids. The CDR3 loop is CSARTGGWGYGYTF. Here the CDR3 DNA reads TGCAGTGCTAGGACAGGGGGCTGGGGCTATGGCTACACCTTC.

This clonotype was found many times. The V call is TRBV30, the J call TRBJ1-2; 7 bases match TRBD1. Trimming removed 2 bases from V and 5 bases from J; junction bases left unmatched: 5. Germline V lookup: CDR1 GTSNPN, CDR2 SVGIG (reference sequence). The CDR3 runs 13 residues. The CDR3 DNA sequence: TGTGCCTGGAGTATCCAGGGGGAGTATGGCTACACCTTC. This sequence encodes CAWSIQGEYGYTF. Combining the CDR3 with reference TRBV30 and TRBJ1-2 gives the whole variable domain SQTIHQWPATLVQPVGSPLSLECTVEGTSNPNLYWYRQAAGRGLQLLFYSVGIGQISSEVPQNLSASRPQDRQFILSSKKLLLSDSGFYLCAWSIQGEYGYTFGSGTRLTVV.

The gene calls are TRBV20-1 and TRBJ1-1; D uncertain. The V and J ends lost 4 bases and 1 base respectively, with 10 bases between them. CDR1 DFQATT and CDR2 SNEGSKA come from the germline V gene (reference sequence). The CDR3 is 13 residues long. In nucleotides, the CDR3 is TGCAGTGCTACCCGTTCCAGGAACACTGAAGCTTTCTTT. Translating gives CSATRSRNTEAFF.

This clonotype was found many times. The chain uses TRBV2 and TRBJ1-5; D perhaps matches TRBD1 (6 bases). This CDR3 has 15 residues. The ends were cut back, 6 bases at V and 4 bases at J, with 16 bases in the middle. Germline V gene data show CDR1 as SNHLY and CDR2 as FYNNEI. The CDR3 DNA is TGTGCCAGCAGCGCGGACAGTATATCGAATCAGCCCCAGCATTTT. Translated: CASSADSISNQPQHF.

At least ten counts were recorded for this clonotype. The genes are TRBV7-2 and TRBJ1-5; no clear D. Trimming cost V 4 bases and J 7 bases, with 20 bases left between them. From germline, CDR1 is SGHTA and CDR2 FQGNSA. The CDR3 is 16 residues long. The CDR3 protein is CASSSVFREVGQPQHF. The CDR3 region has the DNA TGTGCCAGCAGCTCAGTTTTTAGAGAAGTGGGACAGCCCCAGCATTTT.

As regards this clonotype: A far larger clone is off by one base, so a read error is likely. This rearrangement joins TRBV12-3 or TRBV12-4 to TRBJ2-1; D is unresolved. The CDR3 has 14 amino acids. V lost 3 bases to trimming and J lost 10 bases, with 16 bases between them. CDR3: CASSFKGIGYEQFF. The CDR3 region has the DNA TGTGCCAGCAGTTTTAAGGGCATTGGCTACGAGCAGTTCTTC.

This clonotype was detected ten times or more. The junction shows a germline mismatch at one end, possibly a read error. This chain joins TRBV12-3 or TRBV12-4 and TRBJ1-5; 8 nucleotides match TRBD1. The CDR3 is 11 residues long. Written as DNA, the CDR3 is TGTGCCAGCGGGTCCCCGGGACAGGAGCTTTTT. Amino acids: CASGSPGQELF.

CDR3 coding DNA: TGTGCCAGCAGTTTAAATTCTGGACAGGGAAACTATGGCTACACCTTC. Translating it yields CASSLNSGQGNYGYTF. V and J are TRBV12-3 or TRBV12-4 and TRBJ1-2; 8 nucleotides align to TRBD1. V lost 2 bases and J lost 2; bases outside the gene matches: 7. CDR3 length equals 16 residues.

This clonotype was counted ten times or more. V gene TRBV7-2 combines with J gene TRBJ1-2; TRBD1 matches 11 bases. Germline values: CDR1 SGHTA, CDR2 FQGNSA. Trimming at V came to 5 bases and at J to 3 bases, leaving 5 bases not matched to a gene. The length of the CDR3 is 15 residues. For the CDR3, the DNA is TGTGCCAGCAGCATTGGACAGGGGGCGCACTATGGCTACACCTTC. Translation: CASSIGQGAHYGYTF. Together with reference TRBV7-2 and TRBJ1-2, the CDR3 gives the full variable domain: GAGVSQSPSNKVTEKGKDVELRCDPISGHTALYWYRQSLGQGLEFLIYFQGNSAPDKSGLPSDRFSAERTGGSVSTLTIQRTQQEDSAVYLCASSIGQGAHYGYTFGSGTRLTVV.

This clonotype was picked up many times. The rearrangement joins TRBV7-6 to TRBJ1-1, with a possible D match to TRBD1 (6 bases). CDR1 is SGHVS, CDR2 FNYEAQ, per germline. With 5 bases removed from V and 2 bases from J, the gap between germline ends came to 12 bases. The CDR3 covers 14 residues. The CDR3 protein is CASSLVQGNTEAFF. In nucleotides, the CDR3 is TGTGCCAGCAGCCTAGTACAGGGTAACACTGAAGCTTTCTTT.

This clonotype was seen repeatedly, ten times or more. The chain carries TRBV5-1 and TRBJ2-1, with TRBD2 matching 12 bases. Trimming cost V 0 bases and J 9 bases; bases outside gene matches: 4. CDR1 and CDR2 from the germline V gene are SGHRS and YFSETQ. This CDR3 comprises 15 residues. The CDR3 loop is CASSLAGLAGSEQFF. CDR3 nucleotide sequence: TGCGCCAGCAGCTTGGCAGGACTAGCGGGAAGTGAGCAGTTCTTC. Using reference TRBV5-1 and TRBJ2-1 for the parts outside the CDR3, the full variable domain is KAGVTQTPRYLIKTRGQQVTLSCSPISGHRSVSWYQQTPGQGLQFLFEYFSETQRNKGNFPGRFSGRQFSNSRSEMNVSTLELGDSALYLCASSLAGLAGSEQFFGPGTRLTVL.